One and the same sample provided the 4 T cell receptor beta chains below, sequenced in a study of STAT5B mutations in CD4+ large granular lymphocyte leukemia. This table comes from immunoSEQ multiplex PCR, and its TCRdb copy is limited to in-frame clones, with some not included. Counted here are approximately 32,000 clones, 65% to 70% occurring once; the ten biggest clones make up 2.7%. The sequenced sample was CD4+ T cells from blood buffy coats. These receptors originate from a human donor in good health.

The chain employs TRBV30 and TRBJ1-2; D call uncertain. The CDR3 consists of 14 residues. Trimming removed 0 bases from V and 5 bases from J, with 13 bases in between. Germline V gives CDR1 GTSNPN, CDR2 SVGIG (reference sequence). CDR3: CAWSVGYPGYGYTF. As DNA, the CDR3 is TGTGCCTGGAGTGTTGGATATCCCGGTTATGGCTACACCTTC.

CDR3: CASSLGPGGADLRPLHF. The CDR3 nucleotides read TGTGCCAGCAGCTTGGGGCCAGGGGGGGCAGACCTGAGACCCCTCCACTTT. The chain employs TRBV5-5 and TRBJ1-6; 7 bases are a match to TRBD1. Germline-derived CDR1 and CDR2 are SGHKS and YYEKEE (reference sequence). V dropped 0 bases and J dropped 12; count of bases not matched to a gene: 15. CDR3 length equals 17 residues.

The gene calls are TRBV10-1 and TRBJ2-5, with 11 bases that match TRBD2. V was pared by 5 bases and J by 2 bases, with 4 bases of the junction left unmatched. The CDR3 contains 15 residues. The germline V gene encodes CDR1 WNHNN and CDR2 SYGVQD (reference sequence). CDR3 sequence (DNA): TGCGCCAGCAGTTCCCTAGCGGGGGGACAAGAGACCCAGTACTTC. Residues: CASSSLAGGQETQYF.

This clone was counted only a few times. The chain combines TRBV5-1 with TRBJ2-6; D not certain. Trimming took 5 bases from V and 3 from J, leaving 18 bases between them. The CDR3 has 17 amino acids. Germline-derived CDR1 and CDR2 are SGHRS and YFSETQ. The chain's CDR3 is CASSLETSLGGANVLTF. The CDR3 DNA reads TGCGCCAGCAGTCTCGAGACCTCCCTCGGTGGGGCCAACGTCCTGACTTTC.